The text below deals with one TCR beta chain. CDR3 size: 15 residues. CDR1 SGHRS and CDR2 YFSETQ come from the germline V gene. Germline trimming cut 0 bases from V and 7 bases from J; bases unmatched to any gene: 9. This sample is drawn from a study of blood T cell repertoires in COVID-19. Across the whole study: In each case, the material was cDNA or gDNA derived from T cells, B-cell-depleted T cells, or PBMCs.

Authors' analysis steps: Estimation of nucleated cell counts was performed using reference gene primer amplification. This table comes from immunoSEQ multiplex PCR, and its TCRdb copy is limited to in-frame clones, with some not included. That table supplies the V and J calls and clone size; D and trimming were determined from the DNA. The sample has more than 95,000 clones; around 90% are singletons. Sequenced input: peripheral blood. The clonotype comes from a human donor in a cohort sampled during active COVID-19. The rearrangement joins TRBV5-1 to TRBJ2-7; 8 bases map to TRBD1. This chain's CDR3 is CASSLEGQGGREQYF. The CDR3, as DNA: TGCGCCAGCAGCTTGGAAGGACAGGGAGGCCGGGAGCAGTACTTC.